The entry that follows covers one T cell receptor (beta chain) sequence. Method: immunoSEQ multiplex PCR; TCRdb's copy keeps in-frame clones and lacks some. The profile covers approximately 200,000 clones, with around 75% appearing a single time and 5.5% to 7% taken by the ten largest. This entry comes from a study of blood T cell repertoires in COVID-19. Study background: Donors in the United States, Italy and Spain gave samples during acute or convalescent COVID-19. From T cells, B-cell-depleted T cells, or PBMCs came the material, which was cDNA or gDNA.

Between the trimmed V and J ends, which lost 5 bases and 2 bases, there was a span of 17 bases. The CDR3 is 16 residues long. Germline lookup yields CDR1 SGHTA and CDR2 FQGNSA. The source material was peripheral blood. This rearrangement joins TRBV7-2 to TRBJ2-3; tentatively, D is TRBD2 (5 bases). The clonotype was recovered from a woman aged 35 to 49 with COVID-19, enrolled during active disease. CDR3 loop: CASSLYSTRNTDTQYF. The CDR3, as DNA: TGTGCCAGCAGCCTTTATTCTACTAGAAACACAGATACGCAGTATTTT.